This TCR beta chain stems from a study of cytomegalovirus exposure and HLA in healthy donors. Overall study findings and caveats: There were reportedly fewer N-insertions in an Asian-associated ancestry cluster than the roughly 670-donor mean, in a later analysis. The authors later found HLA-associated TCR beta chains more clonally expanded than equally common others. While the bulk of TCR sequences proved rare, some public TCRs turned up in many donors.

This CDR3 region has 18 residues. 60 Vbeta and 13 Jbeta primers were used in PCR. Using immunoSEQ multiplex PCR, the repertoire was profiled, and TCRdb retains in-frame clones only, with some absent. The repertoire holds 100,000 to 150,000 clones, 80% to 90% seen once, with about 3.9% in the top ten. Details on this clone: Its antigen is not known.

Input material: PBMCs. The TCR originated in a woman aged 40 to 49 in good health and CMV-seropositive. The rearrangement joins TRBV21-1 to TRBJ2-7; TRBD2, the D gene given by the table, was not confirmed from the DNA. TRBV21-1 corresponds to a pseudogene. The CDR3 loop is CASIPGLAGDVEPYEQYF. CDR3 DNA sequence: TGTGCCAGCATACCGGGACTAGCGGGAGATGTTGAACCCTACGAGCAGTACTTC.